This T cell receptor beta chain was found in a study of blood T cell repertoires in COVID-19. The table came from immunoSEQ multiplex PCR; TCRdb's copy has only in-frame clones and leaves some out. The sample consists of approximately 85,000 clones, around four fifths of them appearing once. Deletions cut 3 bases from V and 0 bases from J, with 9 bases between. The germline CDR1 and CDR2 sequences are LNHDA and SQIVND (reference sequence). The CDR3 extends over 15 amino acids. The clonotype originates from a woman between 65 and 79 years old with active or convalescent COVID-19. The rearrangement uses TRBV19 and TRBJ2-1, with a tentative D call TRBD2 (6 bases). Sequenced: peripheral blood. The CDR3 nucleotides are TGTGCCAGTAGTATGTGGGGACTCTCCTACAATGAGCAGTTCTTC. Translated: CASSMWGLSYNEQFF.